These T cell receptor beta chains were read from a single sample in a study of Ad26.COV2.S vaccination and SARS-CoV-2 variants. The assay was immunoSEQ multiplex PCR, and TCRdb's table has in-frame clones only and misses some. The sample lists some 270,000 clones, around nine tenths seen once, with nearly 3% in the top ten. The source was peripheral blood, collected in a trial of Ad26.COV2.S vaccine versus placebo. The origin of the receptors is a person between 18 and 65 years old who received the Ad26.COV2.S COVID-19 vaccine or a placebo. CDR3s include the opening cysteine and the closing phenylalanine or tryptophan. The D gene is left open where the match is weak. Clone size is stated in some rows and not others, as once, few, many or a class when expanded.

D: .
V: TRBV5-4
size: once
J: TRBJ2-7
length: 14
CDR3: CASSPGGAAYEQYF
DNA: TGTGCCAGCAGCCCCGGCGGTGCTGCCTACGAGCAGTACTTC

D: .
V: TRBV30
size: .
J: TRBJ1-6
length: 14
CDR3: CAWSVVQGYSPLHF
DNA: TGTGCCTGGAGTGTAGTGCAGGGCTATTCACCCCTCCACTTT

D: .
V: TRBV6-2/TRBV6-3
size: once
J: TRBJ2-3
length: 11
CDR3: CASSLSGSQYF
DNA: TGTGCCAGCAGCCTCTCAGGGTCGCAGTATTTT

D: .
V: TRBV10-3
size: .
J: TRBJ2-5
length: 14
CDR3: CAISEWQGQETQYF
DNA: TGTGCCATCAGTGAGTGGCAGGGGCAAGAGACCCAGTACTTC

D: TRBD1
V: TRBV18
size: .
J: TRBJ2-5
length: 13
CDR3: CASSTGQQETQYF
DNA: TGTGCCAGCTCAACGGGACAGCAAGAGACCCAGTACTTC

D: .
V: TRBV7-9
size: many
J: TRBJ1-2
length: 15
CDR3: CASSTQGAPDYGYTF
DNA: TGTGCCAGCAGCACCCAGGGTGCACCGGATTATGGCTACACCTTC

D: .
V: TRBV5-4
size: .
J: TRBJ2-3
length: 14
CDR3: CASSLRQSTDTQYF
DNA: TGTGCCAGCAGCCTCCGGCAAAGCACAGATACGCAGTATTTT

D: .
V: TRBV6-4
size: .
J: TRBJ1-4
length: 16
CDR3: CASSDSEGQGDEKLFF
DNA: TGTGCCAGCAGTGACTCGGAGGGGCAGGGAGATGAAAAACTGTTTTTT

D: .
V: TRBV2
size: .
J: TRBJ1-5
length: 15
CDR3: CASRRGFLGNQPQHF
DNA: TGTGCCAGCAGGAGGGGATTCCTGGGCAATCAGCCCCAGCATTTT

D: .
V: TRBV11-2
size: .
J: TRBJ1-3
length: 12
CDR3: CASSLEVGGVYF
DNA: TGTGCCAGCAGCTTAGAGGTCGGGGGAGTATATTTT

D: TRBD2
V: TRBV7-9
size: .
J: TRBJ2-1
length: 16
CDR3: CASSPWTSGGTDEQFF
DNA: TGTGCCAGCAGCCCGTGGACTAGCGGCGGGACCGATGAGCAGTTCTTC

D: .
V: TRBV5-4
size: .
J: TRBJ1-1
length: 12
CDR3: CASSGRVTEAFF
DNA: TGTGCCAGCAGCGGGAGGGTCACTGAAGCTTTCTTT

D: .
V: TRBV27
size: .
J: TRBJ1-1
length: 15
CDR3: CASSSPEGLNTEAFF
DNA: TGTGCCAGCAGTTCGCCTGAAGGGCTGAACACTGAAGCTTTCTTT

D: TRBD1
V: TRBV7-2
size: .
J: TRBJ2-1
length: 15
CDR3: CASSSQGARRNEQFF
DNA: TGTGCCAGCAGCTCCCAGGGGGCTAGGAGAAATGAGCAGTTCTTC

D: .
V: TRBV27
size: .
J: TRBJ1-5
length: 16
CDR3: CASSLRRPYSNQPQHF
DNA: TGTGCCAGCAGTTTAAGACGGCCCTATAGCAATCAGCCCCAGCATTTT

D: TRBD1
V: TRBV11-3
size: .
J: TRBJ2-2
length: 17
CDR3: CASSAYSGTGRTGELFF
DNA: TGTGCCAGCAGCGCATATTCCGGGACAGGTCGCACCGGGGAGCTGTTTTTT

D: .
V: TRBV5-1
size: once
J: TRBJ2-1
length: 19
CDR3: CASSLAGGTAPSSYNEQFF
DNA: TGCGCCAGCAGCTTGGCCGGCGGGACCGCCCCAAGCTCCTACAATGAGCAGTTCTTC

D: .
V: TRBV5-1
size: .
J: TRBJ2-5
length: 16
CDR3: CASSLAPAVDQETQYF
DNA: TGCGCCAGCAGCTTGGCTCCTGCGGTGGACCAAGAGACCCAGTACTTC

D: .
V: TRBV7-7
size: .
J: TRBJ2-7
length: 15
CDR3: CASSLSPGATYEQYF
DNA: TGTGCTAGCAGCTTATCCCCAGGGGCTACCTACGAGCAGTACTTC

D: .
V: TRBV2
size: .
J: TRBJ2-2
length: 14
CDR3: CASSAVTTTGELFF
DNA: TGTGCCAGCAGCGCGGTCACCACTACCGGGGAGCTGTTTTTT

D: TRBD1
V: TRBV7-2
size: .
J: TRBJ2-7
length: 13
CDR3: CASSDRQGYEQYF
DNA: TGTGCCAGCAGCGATCGACAGGGATACGAGCAGTACTTC

D: .
V: TRBV7-2
size: .
J: TRBJ1-3
length: 14
CDR3: CASSPRTSGNTIYF
DNA: TGTGCCAGCAGCCCCCGGACCTCTGGAAACACCATATATTTT

D: .
V: TRBV4-3
size: .
J: TRBJ1-4
length: 16
CDR3: CASSQSRGGEDEKLFF
DNA: TGCGCCAGCAGCCAGAGCCGGGGGGGGGAGGATGAAAAACTGTTTTTT

D: .
V: TRBV30
size: .
J: TRBJ2-7
length: 13
CDR3: CAVSPGRAYEQYF
DNA: TGTGCCGTCAGCCCGGGACGCGCCTACGAGCAGTACTTC

D: TRBD2
V: TRBV23-1
size: .
J: TRBJ2-1
length: 19
CDR3: CASSHLLLSGTSGSNEQFF
DNA: TGCGCCAGCAGTCACCTCCTACTATCGGGGACTAGCGGGAGCAATGAGCAGTTCTTC

D: TRBD1
V: TRBV4-2
size: once
J: TRBJ1-1
length: 15
CDR3: CASSKGEGAGTEAFF
DNA: TGTGCCAGCAGCAAGGGGGAGGGGGCCGGCACTGAAGCTTTCTTT

D: .
V: TRBV3-1/TRBV3-2
size: .
J: TRBJ2-5
length: 16
CDR3: CASSQVQGGSLETQYF
DNA: TGTGCCAGCAGCCAAGTTCAAGGAGGGTCTTTAGAGACCCAGTACTTC

D: TRBD2
V: TRBV5-1
size: .
J: TRBJ2-2
length: 16
CDR3: CASSLPGLARTGELFF
DNA: TGCGCCAGCAGCCTTCCGGGACTAGCACGCACCGGGGAGCTGTTTTTT

D: .
V: TRBV5-1
size: .
J: TRBJ2-7
length: 14
CDR3: CASSQRGRSYEQYF
DNA: TGCGCCAGCAGCCAACGGGGGCGCTCCTACGAGCAGTACTTC

D: .
V: TRBV7-2
size: .
J: TRBJ1-1
length: 13
CDR3: CASSGRVNTEAFF
DNA: TGTGCCAGCAGCGGCAGGGTGAACACTGAAGCTTTCTTT

D: .
V: TRBV12-1
size: .
J: TRBJ2-3
length: 13
CDR3: CASSFVLADTQYF
DNA: TGTGCCAGCAGCTTCGTACTGGCAGATACGCAGTATTTT

D: .
V: TRBV5-1
size: .
J: TRBJ1-4
length: 16
CDR3: CASSTGRTDANEKLFF
DNA: TGCGCCAGCAGCACGGGGCGGACAGACGCTAATGAAAAACTGTTTTTT

D: TRBD1
V: TRBV19
size: .
J: TRBJ2-1
length: 15
CDR3: CASSEDRDSYNEQFF
DNA: TGTGCCAGTAGTGAAGACAGGGACTCCTACAATGAGCAGTTCTTC

D: .
V: TRBV2
size: .
J: TRBJ1-5
length: 13
CDR3: CASSEWVDQPQHF
DNA: TGTGCCAGCAGTGAATGGGTCGATCAGCCCCAGCATTTT

D: .
V: TRBV5-1
size: .
J: TRBJ1-1
length: 13
CDR3: CASSLTGLTEAFF
DNA: TGCGCCAGCAGCTTGACAGGGTTAACTGAAGCTTTCTTT

D: .
V: TRBV13
size: .
J: TRBJ1-3
length: 16
CDR3: CASSLVGRSSGNTIYF
DNA: TGTGCCAGCAGCTTAGTGGGCAGGAGCTCTGGAAACACCATATATTTT

D: TRBD1
V: TRBV2
size: .
J: TRBJ1-4
length: 16
CDR3: CASSPGDRTTNEKLFF
DNA: TGTGCCAGCAGTCCGGGGGACAGAACAACTAATGAAAAACTGTTTTTT